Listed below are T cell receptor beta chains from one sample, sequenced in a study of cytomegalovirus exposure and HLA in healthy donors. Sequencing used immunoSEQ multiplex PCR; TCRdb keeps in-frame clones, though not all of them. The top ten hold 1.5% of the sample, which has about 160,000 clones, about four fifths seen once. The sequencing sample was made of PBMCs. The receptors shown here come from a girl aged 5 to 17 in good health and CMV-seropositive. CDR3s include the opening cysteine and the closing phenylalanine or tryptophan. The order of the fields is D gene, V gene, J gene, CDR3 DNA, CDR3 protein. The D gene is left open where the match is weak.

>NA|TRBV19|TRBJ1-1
TGTGCCAGTAGTATAGATGCGGGGGGAGAAGCTTTCTTT
CASSIDAGGEAFF
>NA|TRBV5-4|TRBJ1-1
TGTGCCAGCAGATCGCGGCCAGGGTCGGGTGAAGCTTTCTTT
CASRSRPGSGEAFF
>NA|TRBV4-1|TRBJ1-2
NA
CASSQDWGTGNTF
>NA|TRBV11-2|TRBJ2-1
TGTGCCAGCAGCTTAGTCCCTTTCACTAGTCAAAACCAGTTCTTC
CASSLVPFTSQNQFF
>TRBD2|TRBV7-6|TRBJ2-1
TGTGCCAGCAGCTTCCCGGCTAGCGGGACTTCCTACAATGAGCAGTTCTTC
CASSFPASGTSYNEQFF
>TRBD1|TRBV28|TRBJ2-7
TGTGCCAGCAGCTCGGGACAGGGAAGGGTGTACGAGCAGTACTTC
CASSSGQGRVYEQYF
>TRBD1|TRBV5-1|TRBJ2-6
TGCGCCAGCAGCTTCACAGGGGCTGGGGCCAACGTCCTGACTTTC
CASSFTGAGANVLTF
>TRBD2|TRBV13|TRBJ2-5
TGTGCCAGCAGCTCGCAGGCTAGCGGCGACCGGGAGACCCAGTACTTC
CASSSQASGDRETQYF
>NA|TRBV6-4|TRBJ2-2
TGTGCCAGCAGGGATCGGGTCGGGGAGCTGTTTTTT
CASRDRVGELFF
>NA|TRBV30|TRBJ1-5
TGTGCCTGGAGTGTCGGTCGGGATGGACAGCCCCAGCATTTT
CAWSVGRDGQPQHF
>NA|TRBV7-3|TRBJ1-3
TGTGCCAGCAGTTTCCCGGGGGTGGGTGAAGACACCATATATTTT
CASSFPGVGEDTIYF
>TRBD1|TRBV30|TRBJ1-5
TGTGCCTGGGGGAAGGGGACAGGTTATAGCAATCAGCCCCAGCATTTT
CAWGKGTGYSNQPQHF
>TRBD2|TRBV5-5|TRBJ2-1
TGTGCCAGCAGCATGGTAGCGGGAGTGTCCAATGAGCAGTTCTTC
CASSMVAGVSNEQFF
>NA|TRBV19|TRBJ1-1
TGTGCCAGTAGTATAGGAGTCGAAGCTTTCTTT
CASSIGVEAFF
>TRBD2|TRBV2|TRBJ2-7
TGTGCCAGCAGAAGCTCACTAGCGGGGGCCTACGAGCAGTACTTC
CASRSSLAGAYEQYF
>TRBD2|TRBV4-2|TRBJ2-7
TGTGCCAGCAGCCAAGATCGGGGCCTAGCGGGTACCCAGCAGTACTTC
CASSQDRGLAGTQQYF
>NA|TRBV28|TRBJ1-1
TGTGCCAGCAGGCCCCAGTCCAGTCTGAACACTGAAGCTTTCTTT
CASRPQSSLNTEAFF